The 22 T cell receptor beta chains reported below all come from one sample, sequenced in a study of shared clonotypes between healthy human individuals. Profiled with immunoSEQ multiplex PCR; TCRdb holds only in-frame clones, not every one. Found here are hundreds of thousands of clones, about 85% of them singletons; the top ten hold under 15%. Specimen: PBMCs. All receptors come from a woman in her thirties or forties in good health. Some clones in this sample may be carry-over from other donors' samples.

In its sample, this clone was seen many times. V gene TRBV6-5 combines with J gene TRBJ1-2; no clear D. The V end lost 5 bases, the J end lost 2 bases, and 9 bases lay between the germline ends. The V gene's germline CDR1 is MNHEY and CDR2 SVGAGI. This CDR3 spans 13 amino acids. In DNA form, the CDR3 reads TGTGCCAGCAGTCCTTCTCCCAACTATGGCTACACCTTC. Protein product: CASSPSPNYGYTF.

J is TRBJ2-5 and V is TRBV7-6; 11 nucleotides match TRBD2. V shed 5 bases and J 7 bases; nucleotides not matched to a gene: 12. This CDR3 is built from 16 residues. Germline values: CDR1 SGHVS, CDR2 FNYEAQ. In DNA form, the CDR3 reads TGTGCCAGCAGCACCATAGCGGGAGGGCCGTCCGGGACCCAGTACTTC. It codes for CASSTIAGGPSGTQYF.

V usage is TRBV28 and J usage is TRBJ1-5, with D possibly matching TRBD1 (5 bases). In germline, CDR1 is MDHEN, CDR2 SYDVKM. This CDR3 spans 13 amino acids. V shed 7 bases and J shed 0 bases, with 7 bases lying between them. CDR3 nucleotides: TGTGCCAGCAAGGGGCTTAGCAATCAGCCCCAGCATTTT. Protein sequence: CASKGLSNQPQHF. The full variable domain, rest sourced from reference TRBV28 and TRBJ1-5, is DVKVTQSSRYLVKRTGEKVFLECVQDMDHENMFWYRQDPGLGLRLIYFSYDVKMKEKGDIPEGYSVSREKKERFSLILESASTNQTSMYLCASKGLSNQPQHFGDGTRLSIL.

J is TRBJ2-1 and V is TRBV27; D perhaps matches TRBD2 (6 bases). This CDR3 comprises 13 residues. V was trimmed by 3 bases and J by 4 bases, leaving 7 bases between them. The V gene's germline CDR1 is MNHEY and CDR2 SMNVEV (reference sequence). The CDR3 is CASSFGGYNEQFF. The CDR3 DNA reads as TGTGCCAGCAGTTTCGGGGGATACAATGAGCAGTTCTTC.

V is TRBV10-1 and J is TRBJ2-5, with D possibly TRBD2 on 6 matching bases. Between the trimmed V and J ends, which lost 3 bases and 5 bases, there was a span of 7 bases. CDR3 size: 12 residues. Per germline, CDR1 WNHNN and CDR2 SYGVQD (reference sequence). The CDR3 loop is CASSDGRETQYF. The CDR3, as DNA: TGCGCCAGCAGTGATGGGAGGGAGACCCAGTACTTC.

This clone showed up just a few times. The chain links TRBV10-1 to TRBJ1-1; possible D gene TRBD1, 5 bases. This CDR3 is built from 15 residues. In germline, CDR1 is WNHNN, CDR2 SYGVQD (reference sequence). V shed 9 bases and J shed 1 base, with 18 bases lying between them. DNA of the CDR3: TGCGCCAGGAACGGGACCGCGAATGAGAACACTGAAGCTTTCTTT. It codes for CARNGTANENTEAFF.

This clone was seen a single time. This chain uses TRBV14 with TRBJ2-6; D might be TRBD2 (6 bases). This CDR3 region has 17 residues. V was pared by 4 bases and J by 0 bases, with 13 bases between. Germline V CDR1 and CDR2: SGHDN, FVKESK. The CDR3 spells CASSRGVAFSGANVLTF. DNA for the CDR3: TGTGCCAGCAGCCGGGGGGTGGCGTTCTCTGGGGCCAACGTCCTGACTTTC.

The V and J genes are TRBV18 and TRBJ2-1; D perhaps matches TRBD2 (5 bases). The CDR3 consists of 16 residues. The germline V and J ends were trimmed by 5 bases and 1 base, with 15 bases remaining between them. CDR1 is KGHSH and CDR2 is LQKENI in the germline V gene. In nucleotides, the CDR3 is TGTGCCAGCTCAACTCCCGGACTGGTTTCCTACAATGAGCAGTTCTTC. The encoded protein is CASSTPGLVSYNEQFF.

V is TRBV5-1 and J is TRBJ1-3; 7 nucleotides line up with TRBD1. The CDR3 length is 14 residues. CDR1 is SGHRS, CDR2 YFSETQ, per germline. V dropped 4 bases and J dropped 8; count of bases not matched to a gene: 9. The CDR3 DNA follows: TGCGCCAGCAGCCAACAGGGGCAGGGGGACACCATATATTTT. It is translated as CASSQQGQGDTIYF. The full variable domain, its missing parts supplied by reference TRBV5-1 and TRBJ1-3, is KAGVTQTPRYLIKTRGQQVTLSCSPISGHRSVSWYQQTPGQGLQFLFEYFSETQRNKGNFPGRFSGRQFSNSRSEMNVSTLELGDSALYLCASSQQGQGDTIYFGEGSWLTVV.

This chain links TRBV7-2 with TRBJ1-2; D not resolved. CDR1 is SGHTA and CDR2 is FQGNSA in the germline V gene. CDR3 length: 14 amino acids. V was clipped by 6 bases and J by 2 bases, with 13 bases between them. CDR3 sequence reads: CASRWRMSNYGYTF. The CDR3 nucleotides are TGTGCCAGCAGGTGGCGTATGTCCAACTATGGCTACACCTTC.

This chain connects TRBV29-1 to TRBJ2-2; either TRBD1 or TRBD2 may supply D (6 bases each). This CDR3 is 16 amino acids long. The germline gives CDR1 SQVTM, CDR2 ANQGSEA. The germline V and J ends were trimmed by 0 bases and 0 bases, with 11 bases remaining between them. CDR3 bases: TGCAGCGTTGAAGATGGAGGGGGGCCGAACACCGGGGAGCTGTTTTTT. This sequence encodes CSVEDGGGPNTGELFF.

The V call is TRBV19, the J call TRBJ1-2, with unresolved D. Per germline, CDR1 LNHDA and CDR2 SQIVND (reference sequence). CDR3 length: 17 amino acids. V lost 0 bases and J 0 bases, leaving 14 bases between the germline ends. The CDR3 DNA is TGTGCCAGTAGTATAGAGTTCGGACGGCAAGCTAACTATGGCTACACCTTC. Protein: CASSIEFGRQANYGYTF.

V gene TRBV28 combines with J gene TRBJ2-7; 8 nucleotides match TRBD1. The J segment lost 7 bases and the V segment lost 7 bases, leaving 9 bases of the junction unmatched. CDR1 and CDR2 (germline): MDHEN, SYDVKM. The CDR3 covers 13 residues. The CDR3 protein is CASTGQVGGEQYF. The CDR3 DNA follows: TGTGCCAGCACGGGACAGGTGGGCGGGGAGCAGTACTTC.

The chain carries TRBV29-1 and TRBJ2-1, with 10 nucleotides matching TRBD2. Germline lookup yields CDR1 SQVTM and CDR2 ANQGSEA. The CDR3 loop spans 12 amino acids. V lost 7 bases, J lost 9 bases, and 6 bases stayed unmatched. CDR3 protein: CSAAGGPGEQFF. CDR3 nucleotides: TGCAGCGCAGCGGGAGGGCCCGGTGAGCAGTTCTTC.

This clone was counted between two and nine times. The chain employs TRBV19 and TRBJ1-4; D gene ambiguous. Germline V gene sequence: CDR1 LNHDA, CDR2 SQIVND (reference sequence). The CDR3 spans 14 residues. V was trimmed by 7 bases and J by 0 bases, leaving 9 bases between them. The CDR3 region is CASNNSATNEKLFF. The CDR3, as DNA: TGTGCCAGTAATAACTCGGCAACTAATGAAAAACTGTTTTTT.

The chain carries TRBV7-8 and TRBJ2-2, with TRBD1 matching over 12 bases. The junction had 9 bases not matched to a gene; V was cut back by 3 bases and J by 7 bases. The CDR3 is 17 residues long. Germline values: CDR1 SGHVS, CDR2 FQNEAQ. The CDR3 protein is CASSLTGTGGLGGELFF. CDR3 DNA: TGTGCCAGCAGCTTGACCGGGACAGGGGGCCTGGGCGGGGAGCTGTTTTTT.

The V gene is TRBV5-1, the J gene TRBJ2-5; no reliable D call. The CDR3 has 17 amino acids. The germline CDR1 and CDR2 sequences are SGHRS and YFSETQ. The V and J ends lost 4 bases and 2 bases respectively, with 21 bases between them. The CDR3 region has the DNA TGCGCCAGCAGCCGACTGGTCTGGTCAGATAATCAAGAGACCCAGTACTTC. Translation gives CASSRLVWSDNQETQYF.

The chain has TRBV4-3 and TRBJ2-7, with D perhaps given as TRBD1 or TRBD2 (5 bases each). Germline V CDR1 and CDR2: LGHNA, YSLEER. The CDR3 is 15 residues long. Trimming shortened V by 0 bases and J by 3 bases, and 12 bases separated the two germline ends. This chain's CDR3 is CASSQEFAGSYEQYF. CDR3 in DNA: TGCGCCAGCAGCCAAGAATTCGCAGGGAGCTACGAGCAGTACTTC.

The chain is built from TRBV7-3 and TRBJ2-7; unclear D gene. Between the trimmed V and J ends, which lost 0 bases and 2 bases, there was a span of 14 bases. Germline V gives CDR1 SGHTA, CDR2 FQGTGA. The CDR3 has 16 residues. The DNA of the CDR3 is TGTGCCAGCAGCTTAACTGGAGATGTGGGTCCCTACGAGCAGTACTTC. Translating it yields CASSLTGDVGPYEQYF.

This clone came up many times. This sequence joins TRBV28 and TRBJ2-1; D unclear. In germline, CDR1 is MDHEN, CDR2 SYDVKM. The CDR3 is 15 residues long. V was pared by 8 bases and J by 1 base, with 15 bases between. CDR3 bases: TGTGCCAGCCAACCCGACGCCACATCCTACAATGAGCAGTTCTTC. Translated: CASQPDATSYNEQFF.

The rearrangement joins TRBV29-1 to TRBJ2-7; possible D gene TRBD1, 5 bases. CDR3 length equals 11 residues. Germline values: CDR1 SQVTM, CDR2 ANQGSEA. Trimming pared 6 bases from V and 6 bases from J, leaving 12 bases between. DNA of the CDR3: TGCAGCGTCTCGACCCAGGGCGAGCAGTACTTC. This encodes CSVSTQGEQYF.

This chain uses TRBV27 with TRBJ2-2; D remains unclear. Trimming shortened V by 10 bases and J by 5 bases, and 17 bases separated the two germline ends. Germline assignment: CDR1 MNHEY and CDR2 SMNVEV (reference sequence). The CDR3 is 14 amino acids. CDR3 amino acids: CATQFPSLTGELFF. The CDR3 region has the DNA TGTGCCACCCAATTTCCATCCCTGACCGGGGAGCTGTTTTTT.